The present T cell receptor (beta chain) was sequenced within a study of patients and donors after allogeneic stem cell transplantation. TCRdb reprocessed the RT-PCR reads via MiXCR and lists one record per CDR3 protein. Of fewer than 180,000 distinct CDR3 sequences in the sample, approximately 35% are singletons; the top ten hold 40% to 55%. Trimming left V 3 bases short and J 0 bases short, with 11 bases between. CDR3 length: 14 residues. Germline V gene lookup returns CDR1 DFQATT and CDR2 SNEGSKA (reference sequence). This chain joins TRBV20-1 and TRBJ1-1; D might be TRBD1 (5 bases). The sequenced sample consisted of blood, either unsorted or a sorted T cell fraction (not recorded which). The receptor's source is a human donor who was either an allogeneic HSCT recipient or a stem cell or donor lymphocyte infusion donor (not recorded which). It is not recorded whose cells these are; they may come from a transplant donor. The CDR3 sequence: CSASRQFMNTEAFF. For the CDR3, the DNA is TGCAGTGCTAGCCGACAGTTTATGAACACTGAAGCTTTCTTT.